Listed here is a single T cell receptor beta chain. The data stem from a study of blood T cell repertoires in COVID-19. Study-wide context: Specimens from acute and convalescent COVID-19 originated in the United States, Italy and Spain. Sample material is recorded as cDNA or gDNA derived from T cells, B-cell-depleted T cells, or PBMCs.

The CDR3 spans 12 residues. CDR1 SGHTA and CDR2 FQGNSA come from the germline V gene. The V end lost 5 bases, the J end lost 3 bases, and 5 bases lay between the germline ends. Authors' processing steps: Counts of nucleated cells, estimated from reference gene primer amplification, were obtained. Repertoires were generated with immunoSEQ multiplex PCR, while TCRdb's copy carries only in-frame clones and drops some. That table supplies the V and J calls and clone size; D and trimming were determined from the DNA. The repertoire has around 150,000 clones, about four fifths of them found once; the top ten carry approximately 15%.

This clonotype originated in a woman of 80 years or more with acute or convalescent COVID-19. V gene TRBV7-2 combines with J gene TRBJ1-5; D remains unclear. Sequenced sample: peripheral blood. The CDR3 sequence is CASSLYNQPQHF. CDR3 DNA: TGTGCCAGCAGCCTCTACAATCAGCCCCAGCATTTT.